A selection of T cell receptor beta chains follows, all from one sample in a study of T cells expressing NK-cell markers. From its re-call of the 5' RACE reads, TCRdb lists each CDR3 protein once, without DNA. This repertoire includes 400,000 to 450,000 distinct CDR3 sequences. The sample consisted of blood T cells: a sorted CD56 or NKG2C T cell subset, CD4+ or CD8+ T cells, or bulk PBMC T cells (not recorded which). All receptors come from a woman aged 18 to 75 in good health. CDR3s include the opening cysteine and the closing phenylalanine or tryptophan.

j_call | v_call | cdr3_length | cdr3_aa
TRBJ1-1 | TRBV7-2 | 13 | CASSPQVWTEAFF
TRBJ1-2 | TRBV29-1 | 13 | CSVDGGPNYGYTF
TRBJ2-1 | TRBV6-1 | 16 | CASRSSGGARGNEQFF
TRBJ1-5 | TRBV28 | 14 | CASRSVAGNQPQHF
TRBJ2-7 | TRBV6-2/TRBV6-3 | 14 | CASSYGQGVYEQYF
TRBJ1-2 | TRBV5-6 | 13 | CASSFRTFYGYTF
TRBJ2-6 | TRBV4-1 | 17 | CASSQDSVSSGANVLTF
TRBJ1-6 | TRBV18 | 14 | CASSWGANNSPLHF
TRBJ1-1 | TRBV6-1 | 15 | CASSRGTAGNTEAFF
TRBJ2-3 | TRBV5-4 | 14 | CASSLNHKGDTQYF
TRBJ2-7 | TRBV6-1 | 18 | CASSSGDPSLVRSYEQYF
TRBJ2-1 | TRBV20-1 | 17 | CSARVRSSSGGINEQFF
TRBJ2-3 | TRBV6-1 | 17 | CASSEFGSAGGTDTQYF
TRBJ2-7 | TRBV20-1 | 18 | CSARGGQGGTVGSYEQYF
TRBJ1-1 | TRBV29-1 | 13 | CSVDRGLNTEAFF
TRBJ2-2 | TRBV2 | 16 | CASSGGLAGLTGELFF
TRBJ2-4 | TRBV7-2 | 13 | CASSSPGGNIQYF
TRBJ1-6 | TRBV19 | 15 | CASSITDRVNSPLHF
TRBJ1-2 | TRBV20-1 | 12 | CSATDQDYGYTF
TRBJ1-2 | TRBV27 | 13 | CASSRQGSDGYTF
TRBJ2-5 | TRBV7-2 | 15 | CASSLQRGFQETQYF
TRBJ1-2 | TRBV30 | 15 | CAWSGEDRGLKGYTF
TRBJ1-5 | TRBV6-2/TRBV6-3 | 16 | CASSPETAVSNQPQHF
TRBJ2-5 | TRBV7-2 | 17 | CASSYALAGRSQETQYF
TRBJ1-5 | TRBV7-2 | 16 | CASSLEAPGGSQPQHF
TRBJ2-7 | TRBV7-9 | 14 | CASSRPVGSYEQYF
TRBJ2-4 | TRBV29-1 | 14 | CSVGLEGHPVIQYF
TRBJ1-5 | TRBV12-3/TRBV12-4 | 13 | CASSPRNDQPQHF
TRBJ2-3 | TRBV20-1 | 18 | CSARDEPGTSGSTDTQYF
TRBJ2-1 | TRBV3-1 | 17 | CASSQRVAAGGLNEQFF
TRBJ1-1 | TRBV3-1 | 14 | CASSHPGTGFSAFF
TRBJ2-1 | TRBV24-1 | 17 | CATSEGQGKATYNEQFF
TRBJ1-1 | TRBV12-3/TRBV12-4 | 15 | CASSLFPRLNTEAFF
TRBJ1-1 | TRBV29-1 | 12 | CSGPGQGNEAFF
TRBJ2-7 | TRBV11-2 | 14 | CASSLAGKAYEQYF
TRBJ2-1 | TRBV7-2 | 14 | CASRPSNSYNEQFF
TRBJ2-1 | TRBV29-1 | 14 | CSVTMRAAYNEQFF
TRBJ2-3 | TRBV4-3 | 15 | CASSQVGANTDTQYF
TRBJ1-2 | TRBV20-1 | 12 | CSARGTGNGYTF
TRBJ2-2 | TRBV7-9 | 15 | CASSSDRVGTGELFF
TRBJ2-7 | TRBV20-1 | 12 | CSARDGDSEQYF
TRBJ1-2 | TRBV6-5 | 16 | CASSYSPAPAGYGYTF
TRBJ2-3 | TRBV20-1 | 16 | CSAIQPAGGLSDTQYF
TRBJ1-1 | TRBV5-1 | 16 | CASSLDTDRPNTEAFF
TRBJ2-7 | TRBV20-1 | 15 | CSARWTSGRLYEQYF
TRBJ2-1 | TRBV5-1 | 14 | CASSPVSGNNEQFF
TRBJ2-3 | TRBV5-5 | 16 | CASSSIQGVGTDTQYF
TRBJ2-5 | TRBV12-3/TRBV12-4 | 12 | CASSFPRATQYF
TRBJ2-1 | TRBV7-2 | 14 | CASSLLRGRNEQFF
TRBJ2-7 | TRBV20-1 | 15 | CSASYRLSRAYEQYF